This T cell receptor beta chain comes out of a study of blood T cell repertoires in COVID-19. Across the study: Samples taken during acute and convalescent COVID-19 were collected in the United States, Italy and Spain. Sample material is recorded as cDNA or gDNA derived from T cells, B-cell-depleted T cells, or PBMCs.

The germline V gene has CDR1 SGHTA and CDR2 FQGNSA. V lost 5 bases and J lost 0, with 15 bases in between. The CDR3 has 16 amino acids. As originally analysed: For nucleated cells, counts were estimated from reference gene primer amplification. Assay: immunoSEQ multiplex PCR; the TCRdb copy retains only in-frame clones and omits some. V and J calls plus clone size are reproduced from that table; the DNA served to infer D and trimming. Found here are 150,000 to 200,000 clones, 65% to 85% of them singletons; the top ten hold about 5.3%. Enrolled through a virtual design, the participants were between about 18 and 100 years of age and came from under 30 US areas.

Sequenced input: PBMCs or T cells enriched from blood (not recorded which). This TCR was sampled from a woman in her 40s with acute COVID-19. The chain uses TRBV7-2 and TRBJ2-3; D gene uncertain. CDR3 protein: CASSPRWRSSTDTQYF. The DNA for the CDR3 is TGTGCCAGCAGCCCCCGGTGGCGGTCTAGCACAGATACGCAGTATTTT.